This T cell receptor (beta chain) was observed in a study of shared clonotypes between healthy human individuals. Background on the study: Per-donor plates numbered three CD4 naive, three CD4 memory, two CD8 naive and one CD8 memory.

Authors' processing steps: From ImmunoSEQ came sequences covering only the junction and carrying no quality scores, so filtering differed. TCRdb's table, derived via immunoSEQ multiplex PCR, lists solely in-frame clones and lacks some. D and trimming were read from the DNA, whereas the V and J calls and clone size are those reported in that table. The table records 2 million to 2.5 million clones, approximately 94% of them present only once. CDR1 WSHSY and CDR2 SAAADI come from the germline V gene. The CDR3 loop spans 16 amino acids. The ends were cut back, 0 bases at V and 1 base at J, with 11 bases in the middle.

The sample taken for sequencing was naive CD4+ T cells sorted from blood. As for subset: CD45RA+ positively selected. The TCR comes from a young man in good health. This sequence joins TRBV10-2 and TRBJ2-3, with D perhaps being TRBD1 or TRBD2 (5 bases each). CDR3 in DNA: TGCGCCAGCAGTGAGTCGTTAACGGGGCGCACAGATACGCAGTATTTT. Residues: CASSESLTGRTDTQYF.